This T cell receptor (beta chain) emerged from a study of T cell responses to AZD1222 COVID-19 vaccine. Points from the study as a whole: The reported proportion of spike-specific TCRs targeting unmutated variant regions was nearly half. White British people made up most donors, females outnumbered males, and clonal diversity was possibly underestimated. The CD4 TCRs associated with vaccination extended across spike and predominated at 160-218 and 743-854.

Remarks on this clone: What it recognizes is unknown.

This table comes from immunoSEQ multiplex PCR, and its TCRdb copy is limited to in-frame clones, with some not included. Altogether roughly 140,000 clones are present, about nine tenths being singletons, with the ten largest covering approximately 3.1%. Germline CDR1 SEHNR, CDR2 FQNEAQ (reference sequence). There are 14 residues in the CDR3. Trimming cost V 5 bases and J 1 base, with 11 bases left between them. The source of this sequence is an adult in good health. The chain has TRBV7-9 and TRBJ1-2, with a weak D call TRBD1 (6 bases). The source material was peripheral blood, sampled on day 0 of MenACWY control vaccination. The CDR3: CASSDQGNNYGYTF. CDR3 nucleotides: TGTGCCAGCAGCGATCAGGGGAATAACTATGGCTACACCTTC.